Following are 8 T cell receptor beta chains from one sample sequenced in a study of regulatory T cells in long-lasting Graves disease (TCRdb year 2021). Reading the label with the study, this specimen's time point is: newly diagnosed GD, antithyroid drugs for less than 3 months. For both TCR sequencing and RNA sequencing, RNA was extracted from PBMCs in TRIzol. The receptor library was made with multiplex PCR. Sequencing was performed on an Illumina HiSeq 4000. iRepertoire HTBI primers and Arm-PCR amplification of CDR3 regions were used to construct TCR beta libraries. The public sequencing data were trimmed at Q25 with fastp and processed into clonotypes with MiXCR by TCRdb, which kept only in-frame beta chains. Each entry merges the rows of one CDR3 protein and shows their most common DNA and genes. The sample table holds 540,000 or so distinct CDR3 sequences, of which approximately 13% were seen once. The ten largest clones represent 10% of the sample.

These same data were also listed under a study on T cells in Graves' hyperthyroidism and ophthalmopathy.

The source material was peripheral blood mononuclear cells (PBMCs), sampled at new diagnosis, from a patient treated with antithyroid drugs. These receptors were collected from a young man with Graves disease. Donor details come from another sample of the same person, matched by shared clones.

The gene calls are TRBV6-1 and TRBJ2-5, with 14 bases identical to TRBD2. The germline gives CDR1 MNHNS, CDR2 SASEGT. V lost 6 bases to trimming and J lost 3 bases; unmatched junction nucleotides: 9. The CDR3 spans 17 residues. As DNA, the CDR3 is TGTGCCAGCAGGGTCCAGGAGGGACTAGCGGGAGAAGAGACCCAGTACTTC. It yields the protein CASRVQEGLAGEETQYF.

The sample holds a few counts of this clonotype. This chain links TRBV20-1 with TRBJ2-1; 9 bases map to TRBD2. Trimming at V came to 3 bases and at J to 3 bases, leaving 3 bases not matched to a gene. Germline lookup yields CDR1 DFQATT and CDR2 SNEGSKA (reference sequence). CDR3 length: 14 amino acids. In DNA, the CDR3 is TGCAGTGCTAGTAGCGGGAGTATCTACAATGAGCAGTTCTTC. As protein: CSASSGSIYNEQFF.

This clonotype has a count of ten or more. The chain joins TRBV28 to TRBJ2-2, with TRBD1 as a possible D gene (5 bases). V lost 7 bases and J 8 bases, leaving 20 bases between the germline ends. The CDR3 runs 15 residues. CDR1 is MDHEN and CDR2 is SYDVKM in the germline V gene. CDR3 sequence reads: CASNTPQGAQGELFF. CDR3 nucleotides: TGTGCCAGCAATACTCCTCAAGGGGCGCAAGGGGAGCTGTTTTTT.

This clonotype was detected ten times or more. The chain has TRBV30 and TRBJ2-3; unclear D gene. From germline, CDR1 is GTSNPN and CDR2 SVGIG (reference sequence). Trimming stripped 0 bases from V and 4 bases from J, with 5 bases between. The CDR3 has 12 residues. The CDR3: CAWSVKPDTQYF. CDR3 DNA sequence: TGTGCCTGGAGTGTAAAACCAGATACGCAGTATTTT.

This chain links TRBV4-1 with TRBJ2-1; 7 nucleotides line up with TRBD1. The CDR3 sequence is 16 residues long. V lost 2 bases and J lost 1; bases outside the gene matches: 5. The germline V gene encodes CDR1 MGHRA and CDR2 YSYEKL. The DNA for the CDR3 is TGCGCCAGCAGCCAACTAGGGGGCAAGTCCTACAATGAGCAGTTCTTC. As protein: CASSQLGGKSYNEQFF.

In its sample, this clonotype was seen a few times. This chain uses TRBV12-3 or TRBV12-4 with TRBJ2-7, with D unresolved. Between the trimmed V and J ends, which lost 3 bases and 6 bases, there was a span of 9 bases. The CDR3 loop spans 12 amino acids. This chain's CDR3 is CASSLRELEQYF. The CDR3 DNA sequence: TGTGCCAGCAGTTTGAGAGAGCTCGAGCAGTACTTC.

The chain couples TRBV13 to TRBJ2-4; D tentatively reads TRBD1 or TRBD2 (5 bases each). This CDR3 comprises 13 residues. The germline V gene has CDR1 PRHDT and CDR2 FYEKMQ (reference sequence). The V end lost 3 bases, the J end lost 5 bases, and 8 bases lay between the germline ends. Here the CDR3 DNA reads TGTGCCAGCAGCTTTGGGGACGAAAACATTCAGTACTTC. Protein sequence: CASSFGDENIQYF.

This clonotype was detected many times. In DNA, the CDR3 is TGTGCCAGCAGTTCTGGCACTAGCGACGGCACAGATACGCAGTATTTT. Its protein product is CASSSGTSDGTDTQYF. The chain couples TRBV28 to TRBJ2-3; 7 nucleotides agree with TRBD2. V shed 4 bases and J 1 base; nucleotides not matched to a gene: 8. CDR1 and CDR2 (germline): MDHEN, SYDVKM. CDR3 length equals 16 residues.